The 8 T cell receptor beta chains below were found in one sample sequenced in a study of blood T cell repertoires in COVID-19. Produced via immunoSEQ multiplex PCR; TCRdb's table is partial and in-frame only. The repertoire has 200,000 to 300,000 clones, about 90% of them found once; the top ten carry 2% to 2.5%. What was sequenced was peripheral blood. Every receptor here comes from a woman aged 50 to 60 with acute or convalescent COVID-19.

The chain combines TRBV28 with TRBJ1-2; 8 positions match TRBD1. The germline V gene has CDR1 MDHEN and CDR2 SYDVKM. The CDR3 loop spans 17 amino acids. The V and J ends lost 3 bases and 8 bases, in that order; junction bases with no gene match: 17. CDR3 residues: CASSLRQTYRGLRGYTF. CDR3 DNA sequence: TGTGCCAGCAGTTTGAGGCAAACTTACAGGGGGTTGAGGGGCTACACCTTC.

This clone was detected only once. V gene TRBV10-3 combines with J gene TRBJ1-2; 9 nucleotides agree with TRBD1. Per the germline V gene, CDR1 is ENHRY and CDR2 is SYGVKD. The CDR3 runs to 17 residues. The V and J ends lost 0 bases and 4 bases, in that order; junction bases with no gene match: 9. The CDR3 loop reads CAISESRTTGGIYGYTF. The CDR3 DNA follows: TGTGCCATCAGTGAGTCCCGAACGACAGGGGGTATCTATGGCTACACCTTC.

This clone was observed a few times. The chain combines TRBV30 with TRBJ2-1; D not resolved. Trimming removed 0 bases at V and 5 bases at J, with 14 bases between. Germline lookup yields CDR1 GTSNPN and CDR2 SVGIG (reference sequence). This CDR3 spans 15 amino acids. The CDR3 DNA reads as TGTGCCTGGAGTGTACGGGTTGGAATAAACAATGAGCAGTTCTTC. It yields the protein CAWSVRVGINNEQFF.

V and J are TRBV6-4 and TRBJ1-1, with D hard to call. Between the trimmed V and J ends, which lost 4 bases and 2 bases, there was a span of 11 bases. Germline-derived CDR1 and CDR2 are MRHNA and SNTAGT. This CDR3 has 14 amino acids. CDR3: CASSAYEGNTEAFF. The CDR3 region has the DNA TGTGCCAGCAGTGCTTACGAGGGAAACACTGAAGCTTTCTTT.

The CDR3 DNA is TGTGCCAGCAGTTCTTTAGGGACAGGGAGCTACGAGCAGTACTTC. Amino acids: CASSSLGTGSYEQYF. The chain uses TRBV28 and TRBJ2-7; TRBD1 matches at 9 bases. This CDR3 spans 15 amino acids. After removal of 4 bases from V and 3 bases from J, the junction contained 7 bases not matched to a gene. Germline values: CDR1 MDHEN, CDR2 SYDVKM.

DNA of the CDR3: TGTGCCAGCAGCCCCTGGACAGTTCAAGAGACCCAGTACTTC. It is translated as CASSPWTVQETQYF. The genes are TRBV7-9 and TRBJ2-5, with D possibly being TRBD1 (6 bases). Per the germline V gene, CDR1 is SEHNR and CDR2 is FQNEAQ (reference sequence). CDR3 length: 14 residues. Trimming stripped 5 bases from V and 2 bases from J, with 12 bases between.

CDR3: CASSLAGSNEQFF. In nucleotides, the CDR3 is TGTGCCAGCAGTCTAGCGGGTAGCAATGAGCAGTTCTTC. The chain couples TRBV6-5 to TRBJ2-1; 8 bases map to TRBD2. This CDR3 has 13 amino acids. The germline gives CDR1 MNHEY, CDR2 SVGAGI. V lost 5 bases and J lost 6; bases outside the gene matches: 3.

For the CDR3, the DNA is TGTGCCAGCAGTACAGGGGTCGGTAGACCGAACACTGAAGCTTTCTTT. As protein: CASSTGVGRPNTEAFF. The gene calls are TRBV28 and TRBJ1-1; TRBD1 agrees at 7 bases. CDR1 MDHEN and CDR2 SYDVKM come from the germline V gene. The trim removed 5 bases at V and 1 base at J, leaving 10 bases unmatched. This CDR3 spans 16 amino acids.